The clone carrying this TCR beta chain was counted a few times. This entry belongs to a study of CD8+CD57+ T cells in acquired aplastic anemia. For the study at large: Sorted cells (CD4+ and CD8+) yielded DNA amounts that averaged around 3.5 ug.

CDR3 and TCR beta VDJ profiling relied on genomic DNA as the template. TCRdb called the reads again in MiXCR, with one record for every CDR3 protein. The sample lists a few hundred thousand distinct CDR3 sequences, roughly 35% seen once, with roughly 1.1% in the top ten. The CDR3 length is 14 residues. Germline V gene lookup returns CDR1 DFQATT and CDR2 SNEGSKA (reference sequence). V lost 4 bases to trimming and J lost 5 bases, with 14 bases between them. The rearrangement joins TRBV20-1 to TRBJ1-4; D unclear. This clonotype was obtained from a human donor in good health, serving as a control. The sequenced sample was sorted CD4+, CD8+, or CD8+CD57+ T cells (not recorded which) from PBMCs. The CDR3 spells CSATPGRVNEKLFF. CDR3 in DNA: TGCAGTGCTACCCCGGGGAGGGTAAATGAAAAACTGTTTTTT.